A selection of T cell receptor beta chains follows, all from one sample in a study of blood T cell repertoires in COVID-19. Repertoires were generated with immunoSEQ multiplex PCR, while TCRdb's copy carries only in-frame clones and drops some. The repertoire includes under 200,000 clones, about 85% of them detected once, and roughly 21% sits in the top ten. The sequencing input was peripheral blood. These TCRs come from a man aged 55-75 years with active or convalescent COVID-19. Each CDR3 is given without its conserved first and last residue. D genes are given only for firm matches.

.	TRBV21-1	TRBJ2-5	AAEEGAETQY
.	TRBV28	TRBJ1-3	ASSSVSGNTIY
TRBD1	TRBV5-1	TRBJ1-4	ASSSGQGVYEKLF
TRBD2	TRBV6-5	TRBJ2-1	ASKNGGSYNEQF
.	TRBV7-2	TRBJ2-7	ASSQRLAYEQY
TRBD1	TRBV2	TRBJ2-1	ASRMTGSSNEQF
.	TRBV25-1	TRBJ2-7	ASSDSTGVSYEQY
TRBD1	TRBV24-1	TRBJ2-3	ATSVQGASDTQY
TRBD1	TRBV6-5	TRBJ2-7	ASEAGTGVYEQY
.	TRBV7-9	TRBJ1-2	ASSPTTDYGYT
TRBD1	TRBV5-4	TRBJ2-7	ASSLGGTGEQY
.	TRBV11-2	TRBJ2-3	ASRSFRESTDTQY
TRBD1	TRBV5-1	TRBJ1-6	ASSLGQGLH
.	TRBV3-1/TRBV3-2	TRBJ2-7	ASSPRGKSYEQY
TRBD2	TRBV18	TRBJ2-7	ASSQGGNSYEQY
TRBD1	TRBV9	TRBJ1-4	ASSVGGTGEREKLF
TRBD1	TRBV24-1	TRBJ1-2	ATSDQSTGGAGGYT
TRBD2	TRBV6-4	TRBJ2-1	ASSHGGASHEQF
.	TRBV5-4	TRBJ2-4	ASSPRAGIAKNIQY
TRBD1	TRBV10-2	TRBJ2-1	ASSPPQQGRYNEQF
.	TRBV30	TRBJ1-3	AWSVSRTVFSGNTIY
TRBD2	TRBV3-1/TRBV3-2	TRBJ2-3	ASSQRGLAASTDTQY